This entry lists 30 T cell receptor beta chains sequenced from one sample in a study of vaccination and CD4 T cells after COVID-19. Their target antigens are unknown. At the Johns Hopkins FTIC core, DNA taken from cultured CD4+ T cells was sequenced by way of the Oncomine TCR Beta short-read assay. MiXCR, applied by TCRdb to the PCR reads, yields one record per CDR3 protein. The sample lists roughly 11,000 distinct CDR3 sequences; roughly 51% were seen once. Treatment defined: roughly 11-day PBMC culture with coronavirus spike peptide pools or control peptides (ViraFEST assay). Material for sequencing was CD4+ T cells from blood, cultured in vitro. These receptors were obtained from a human donor who had recovered from COVID-19.

The chain carries TRBV2 and TRBJ2-2; TRBD1 matches 7 bases. Germline V gene lookup returns CDR1 SNHLY and CDR2 FYNNEI. J was trimmed by 6 bases and V by 7 bases; bases with no gene match: 11. The CDR3 spans 15 residues. The chain's CDR3 is CASTYAGGKAGELFF. Written as DNA, the CDR3 is TGTGCCAGCACCTACGCAGGGGGTAAGGCCGGGGAGCTGTTTTTT.

This clonotype was seen a handful of times. V and J are TRBV20-1 and TRBJ1-4; no clear D gene. Trimming took 3 bases from V and 0 from J, leaving 14 bases between them. This CDR3 is built from 16 residues. Germline V lookup: CDR1 DFQATT, CDR2 SNEGSKA (reference sequence). CDR3 nucleotides: TGCAGTGCTAGTCGTTCGGCAGTGGCAACTAATGAAAAACTGTTTTTT. It encodes CSASRSAVATNEKLFF.

This clonotype was counted a single time. The genes are TRBV10-3 and TRBJ1-1, with D maybe TRBD1 (5 bases). The V gene's germline CDR1 is ENHRY and CDR2 SYGVKD. V was clipped by 7 bases and J by 1 base, with 16 bases between them. The CDR3 spans 15 residues. The chain's CDR3 is CAITMTDHPNTEAFF. CDR3 nucleotides: TGTGCCATCACCATGACAGACCACCCGAACACTGAAGCTTTCTTT.

The gene calls are TRBV12-3 or TRBV12-4 and TRBJ1-1, with a weak D call TRBD1 (5 bases). V shed 3 bases and J shed 1 base, with 9 bases lying between them. The CDR3 is 14 amino acids. In DNA form, the CDR3 reads TGTGCCAGCAGTTTCGGGGCCGAGAACACTGAAGCTTTCTTT. Encoded protein: CASSFGAENTEAFF.

In its sample, this clonotype was seen a few times. The CDR3 nucleotides are TGCAGTGCTAGAGGTACACGGGGAAGCAATCAGCCCCAGCATTTT. Amino acid sequence: CSARGTRGSNQPQHF. The rearrangement joins TRBV20-1 to TRBJ1-5; no reliable D call. There are 15 residues in the CDR3. Looked up from germline, CDR1 is DFQATT and CDR2 is SNEGSKA (reference sequence). Trimming took off 1 base at V and 1 base at J, with 11 bases between the two ends.

In this sample, this clonotype turned up a few times. The chain combines TRBV6-2 or TRBV6-3 with TRBJ1-1; no clear D. V dropped 6 bases and J dropped 6 bases, with 11 bases sitting between them. Germline values: CDR1 MNHEY, CDR2 SVGEGT. This CDR3 comprises 12 residues. The CDR3 DNA sequence: TGTGCCAGCAGCTCCCGGACCTCTGAAGCTTTCTTT. Translating it yields CASSSRTSEAFF.

This clonotype came up a few times. The gene calls are TRBV20-1 and TRBJ1-1; D might be TRBD1 (6 bases). From germline, CDR1 is DFQATT and CDR2 SNEGSKA (reference sequence). The ends were cut back, 5 bases at V and 1 base at J, with 8 bases in the middle. The CDR3 length is 12 residues. The CDR3 DNA reads as TGCAGTGCTTCGGACAGGAACACTGAAGCTTTCTTT. As protein: CSASDRNTEAFF.

This clonotype has only a few counts. The chain uses TRBV12-3 or TRBV12-4 and TRBJ1-3, with D perhaps TRBD1 (6 bases). Trimming pared 6 bases from V and 5 bases from J, leaving 8 bases between. CDR3 length: 12 residues. This CDR3 is CASSRGRNTIYF. CDR3 sequence (DNA): TGTGCCAGCAGCCGGGGGCGAAACACCATATATTTT.

This rearrangement joins TRBV24-1 to TRBJ2-3; possibly TRBD2 for D (7 bases). This CDR3 contains 15 residues. In germline, CDR1 is KGHDR, CDR2 SFDVKD. V lost 12 bases and J 4 bases, leaving 22 bases between the germline ends. The CDR3 DNA sequence: TGTGCCTCGGGGGGCGGCGGATACGGCGCAGATACGCAGTATTTT. It codes for CASGGGGYGADTQYF.

By its share, this clonotype is large. The chain joins TRBV28 to TRBJ1-1, with D perhaps TRBD1 (5 bases). The length of the CDR3 is 17 residues. V gave up 5 bases and J gave up 0 bases, with 19 bases separating them. From germline, CDR1 is MDHEN and CDR2 SYDVKM. The chain's CDR3 is CASSPVSRGSMNTEAFF. The CDR3 nucleotides are TGTGCCAGCAGTCCCGTTTCGAGGGGCAGTATGAACACTGAAGCTTTCTTT.

The rearrangement uses TRBV5-1 and TRBJ2-7; 9 bases map to TRBD1. This CDR3 comprises 17 residues. Germline V gene data show CDR1 as SGHRS and CDR2 as YFSETQ. The V and J ends lost 0 bases and 5 bases, in that order; junction bases with no gene match: 12. DNA of the CDR3: TGCGCCAGCAGCTTGGAGGGGACCGGGACAGGGAGTGACGAGCAGTACTTC. Amino acids: CASSLEGTGTGSDEQYF.

The chain has TRBV6-1 and TRBJ2-3; TRBD2 might be the D (5 bases). Trimming took 2 bases from V and 9 from J, leaving 12 bases between them. The CDR3 loop spans 13 amino acids. Germline CDR1 and CDR2: MNHNS and SASEGT. The CDR3 here is CASSESQAVTQYF. The DNA of the CDR3 is TGTGCCAGCAGTGAATCGCAAGCGGTCACGCAGTATTTT.

This clonotype was counted between two and nine times. The chain uses TRBV15 and TRBJ2-7, with a possible D match to TRBD2 (5 bases). Per the germline V gene, CDR1 is LNHNV and CDR2 is YYDKDF (reference sequence). V was shortened by 0 bases and J by 8 bases, with 14 bases between the two germline ends. The CDR3 totals 14 residues. CDR3 residues: CATSREGGPPKQYF. CDR3 in DNA: TGTGCCACCAGCAGAGAGGGCGGGCCCCCGAAGCAGTACTTC.

The chain joins TRBV12-3 or TRBV12-4 to TRBJ2-3; 9 nucleotides line up with TRBD2. Trimming cost V 6 bases and J 2 bases; bases outside gene matches: 6. The length of the CDR3 is 15 residues. CDR3 sequence (DNA): TGTGCCAGCAGCATTAGCGGGGGACTCACAGATACGCAGTATTTT. Its translation is CASSISGGLTDTQYF.

The V call is TRBV19, the J call TRBJ1-2, with TRBD1 matching 9 bases. V gave up 4 bases and J gave up 7 bases; unmatched junction bases: 4. CDR1 is LNHDA, CDR2 SQIVND, per germline (reference sequence). There are 13 residues in the CDR3. The CDR3 DNA follows: TGTGCCAGTAGTAAGGGACAGGGAGGTGGCTACACCTTC. This codes for CASSKGQGGGYTF.

The V call is TRBV30, the J call TRBJ1-2; D remains ambiguous. Germline lookup yields CDR1 GTSNPN and CDR2 SVGIG (reference sequence). The CDR3 spans 13 residues. V dropped 0 bases and J dropped 7 bases, with 12 bases sitting between them. The CDR3 region is CAWSVVGAGGYTF. In nucleotides, the CDR3 is TGTGCCTGGAGTGTAGTAGGTGCCGGTGGCTACACCTTC. The full variable domain, in which reference TRBV30 and TRBJ1-2 provide the parts outside the CDR3, is SQTIHQWPATLVQPVGSPLSLECTVEGTSNPNLYWYRQAAGRGLQLLFYSVGIGQISSEVPQNLSASRPQDRQFILSSKKLLLSDSGFYLCAWSVVGAGGYTFGSGTRLTVV.

In its sample, this clonotype was seen a few times. The rearrangement uses TRBV6-2 or TRBV6-3 and TRBJ1-5, with D unclear. Germline CDR1 is MNHEY and CDR2 is SVGEGT. V lost 11 bases and J lost 0, with 8 bases in between. The CDR3 runs 12 residues. This CDR3 is CAGKDSNQPQHF. CDR3 DNA sequence: TGTGCCGGAAAAGATAGCAATCAGCCCCAGCATTTT.

The sample holds a few counts of this clonotype. This chain connects TRBV2 to TRBJ1-1; weak D call: TRBD1 (5 bases). Germline lookup yields CDR1 SNHLY and CDR2 FYNNEI. V lost 5 bases and J 2 bases, leaving 12 bases between the germline ends. There are 14 residues in the CDR3. The CDR3 region has the DNA TGTGCCAGCAGTCTCCAGGGCAGAAACACTGAAGCTTTCTTT. It is translated as CASSLQGRNTEAFF.

The chain joins TRBV7-2 to TRBJ1-2, with D perhaps TRBD1 (6 bases). Germline V lookup: CDR1 SGHTA, CDR2 FQGNSA. This CDR3 has 14 amino acids. V gave up 8 bases and J gave up 3 bases, with 16 bases separating them. The CDR3, as DNA: TGTGCCAGCTCTCTAATGGGGGGCGACTATGGCTACACCTTC. This sequence encodes CASSLMGGDYGYTF. The full variable domain, with the rest looked up from reference TRBV7-2 and TRBJ1-2, is GAGVSQSPSNKVTEKGKDVELRCDPISGHTALYWYRQSLGQGLEFLIYFQGNSAPDKSGLPSDRFSAERTGGSVSTLTIQRTQQEDSAVYLCASSLMGGDYGYTFGSGTRLTVV.

The rearrangement uses TRBV19 and TRBJ1-6, with a weak D call TRBD1 (5 bases). Germline assignment: CDR1 LNHDA and CDR2 SQIVND (reference sequence). The CDR3 is made up of 14 amino acids. Deletions cut 1 base from V and 7 bases from J, with 8 bases between. CDR3 sequence: CASSIGQRNSPLHF. In nucleotides, the CDR3 is TGTGCCAGTAGTATAGGACAGCGGAATTCACCCCTCCACTTT.

The gene calls are TRBV15 and TRBJ2-3, with no clear D. Germline V gene data show CDR1 as LNHNV and CDR2 as YYDKDF (reference sequence). The CDR3 sequence is 12 residues long. Trimming removed 8 bases from V and 1 base from J, with 7 bases in between. CDR3 loop: CATGERTDTQYF. DNA of the CDR3: TGTGCCACCGGCGAACGCACAGATACGCAGTATTTT. Full variable domain (rest looked up from reference TRBV15 and TRBJ2-3): DAMVIQNPRYQVTQFGKPVTLSCSQTLNHNVMYWYQQKSSQAPKLLFHYYDKDFNNEADTPDNFQSRRPNTSFCFLDIRSPGLGDTAMYLCATGERTDTQYFGPGTRLTVL.

V gene TRBV11-3 combines with J gene TRBJ2-1, with D possibly TRBD2 on 6 matching bases. The CDR3 has 12 residues. Trimming stripped 1 base from V and 10 bases from J, with 8 bases between. The germline V gene has CDR1 SGHNT and CDR2 YENEEA. In DNA, the CDR3 is TGTGCCAGCAGCTTAGGCCGGGGGGAGCAGTTCTTC. Protein sequence: CASSLGRGEQFF.

This chain uses TRBV27 with TRBJ1-6; unclear D gene. Trimming cost V 6 bases and J 0 bases, with 3 bases left between them. Germline V lookup: CDR1 MNHEY, CDR2 SMNVEV (reference sequence). The CDR3 extends over 13 amino acids. In nucleotides, the CDR3 is TGTGCCAGCAGGGGCTCCTATAATTCACCCCTCCACTTT. As protein: CASRGSYNSPLHF.

CDR3 sequence (DNA): TGCAGTGCTCCGACAGCCGATTATAATTCACCCCTCCACTTT. Its translation: CSAPTADYNSPLHF. V usage is TRBV20-1 and J usage is TRBJ1-6; D might be TRBD1 (5 bases). Trimming left V 5 bases short and J 4 bases short, with 12 bases between. The germline CDR1 and CDR2 sequences are DFQATT and SNEGSKA (reference sequence). The CDR3 is 14 amino acids.

J is TRBJ2-6 and V is TRBV7-9; D is unresolved. CDR1 and CDR2 from the germline V gene are SEHNR and FQNEAQ (reference sequence). Trimming took 5 bases from V and 0 from J, leaving 14 bases between them. The CDR3 totals 17 residues. The CDR3 region is CASSPRQEFSGANVLTF. For the CDR3, the DNA is TGTGCCAGCAGCCCCCGGCAGGAATTCTCTGGGGCCAACGTCCTGACTTTC.

This clonotype occurred a few times. The rearrangement joins TRBV7-3 to TRBJ2-2; the D gene is possibly TRBD2 (7 bases). The CDR3 totals 15 residues. Trimming took 5 bases from V and 4 from J, leaving 14 bases between them. Germline lookup yields CDR1 SGHTA and CDR2 FQGTGA. The CDR3 here is CASSIGGLITGELFF. The CDR3 coding sequence is TGTGCCAGCAGCATCGGGGGGCTCATCACCGGGGAGCTGTTTTTT. The variable domain in full, completed from reference TRBV7-3 and TRBJ2-2, reads GAGVSQTPSNKVTEKGKYVELRCDPISGHTALYWYRQSLGQGPEFLIYFQGTGAADDSGLPNDRFFAVRPEGSVSTLKIQRTERGDSAVYLCASSIGGLITGELFFGEGSRLTVL.

This rearrangement joins TRBV11-3 to TRBJ2-3; 8 bases are shared with TRBD1. Germline CDR1 is SGHNT and CDR2 is YENEEA. CDR3 length equals 14 residues. V lost 5 bases to trimming and J lost 4 bases; unmatched junction nucleotides: 5. The CDR3 DNA sequence: TGTGCCAGCAGCCTAAGGACAGGGCCAGATACGCAGTATTTT. Amino acid sequence: CASSLRTGPDTQYF.

This clonotype was recorded a few times. This CDR3 reads CASSEGGTDTQYF. Here the CDR3 DNA reads TGTGCCAGCAGTGAGGGGGGCACAGATACGCAGTATTTT. The chain is built from TRBV25-1 and TRBJ2-3; D is possibly TRBD1 or TRBD2 (5 bases each). The CDR3 covers 13 residues. The germline CDR1 and CDR2 sequences are MGHDK and SYGVNS. V was shortened by 3 bases and J by 1 base, with 5 bases between the two germline ends.

The chain employs TRBV6-2 or TRBV6-3 and TRBJ2-5, with TRBD2 as a possible D gene (5 bases). The CDR3 is made up of 13 amino acids. Germline V gene data show CDR1 as MNHEY and CDR2 as SVGEGT. Between the trimmed V and J ends, which lost 2 bases and 5 bases, there was a span of 9 bases. This CDR3 is CASSYNPGETQYF. CDR3 DNA: TGTGCCAGCAGTTACAACCCGGGGGAGACCCAGTACTTC.

V gene TRBV28 combines with J gene TRBJ1-5, with D tentatively TRBD1 (6 bases). Germline-derived CDR1 and CDR2 are MDHEN and SYDVKM. The CDR3 extends over 15 amino acids. With 6 bases removed from V and 7 bases from J, the gap between germline ends came to 19 bases. The CDR3 sequence is CASRALWGASQPQHF. Written as DNA, the CDR3 is TGTGCCAGCAGAGCTTTGTGGGGGGCGAGCCAGCCCCAGCATTTT.